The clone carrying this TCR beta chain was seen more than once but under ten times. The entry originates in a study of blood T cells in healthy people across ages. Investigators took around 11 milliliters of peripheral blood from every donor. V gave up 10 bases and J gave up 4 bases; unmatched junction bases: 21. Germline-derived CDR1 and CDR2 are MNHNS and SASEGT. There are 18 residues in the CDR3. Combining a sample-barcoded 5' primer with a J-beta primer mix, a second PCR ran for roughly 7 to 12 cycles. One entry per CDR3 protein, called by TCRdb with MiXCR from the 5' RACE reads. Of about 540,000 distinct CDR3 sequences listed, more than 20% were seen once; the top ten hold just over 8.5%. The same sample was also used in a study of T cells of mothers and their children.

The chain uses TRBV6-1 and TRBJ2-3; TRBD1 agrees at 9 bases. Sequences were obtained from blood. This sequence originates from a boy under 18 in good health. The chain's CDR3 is CATGGQGKYWSGSDTQYF. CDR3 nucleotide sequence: TGTGCCACCGGTGGACAGGGGAAGTATTGGAGCGGCTCAGATACGCAGTATTTT.